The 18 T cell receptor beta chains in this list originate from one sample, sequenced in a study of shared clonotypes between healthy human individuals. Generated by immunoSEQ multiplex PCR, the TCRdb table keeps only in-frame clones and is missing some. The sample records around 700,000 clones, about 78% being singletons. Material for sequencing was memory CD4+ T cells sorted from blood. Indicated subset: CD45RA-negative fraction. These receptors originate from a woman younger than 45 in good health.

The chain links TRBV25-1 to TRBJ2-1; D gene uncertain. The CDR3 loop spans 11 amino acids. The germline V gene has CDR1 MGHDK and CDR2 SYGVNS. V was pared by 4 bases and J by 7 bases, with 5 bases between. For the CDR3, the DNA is TGTGCCAGCAGTGGACGGAATGAGCAGTTCTTC. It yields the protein CASSGRNEQFF.

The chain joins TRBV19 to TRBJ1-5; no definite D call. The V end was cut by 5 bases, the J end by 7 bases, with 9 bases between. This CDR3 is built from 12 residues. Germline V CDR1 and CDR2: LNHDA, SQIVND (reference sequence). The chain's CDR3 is CASSGLEQPQHF. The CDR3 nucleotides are TGTGCCAGTAGTGGTCTAGAACAGCCCCAGCATTTT.

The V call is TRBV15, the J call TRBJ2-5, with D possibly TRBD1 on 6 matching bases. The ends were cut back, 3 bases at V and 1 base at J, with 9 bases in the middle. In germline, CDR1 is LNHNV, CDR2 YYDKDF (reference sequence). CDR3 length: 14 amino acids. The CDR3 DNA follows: TGTGCCACCAGCAGGACAGGTTCCCAAGAGACCCAGTACTTC. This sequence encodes CATSRTGSQETQYF.

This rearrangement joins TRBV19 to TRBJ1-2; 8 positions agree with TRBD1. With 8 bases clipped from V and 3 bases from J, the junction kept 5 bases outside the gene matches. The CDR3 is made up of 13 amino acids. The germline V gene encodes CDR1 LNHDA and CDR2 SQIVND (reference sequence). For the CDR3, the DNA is TGTGCCAGTTGGGGACAGGTTGACTATGGCTACACCTTC. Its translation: CASWGQVDYGYTF.

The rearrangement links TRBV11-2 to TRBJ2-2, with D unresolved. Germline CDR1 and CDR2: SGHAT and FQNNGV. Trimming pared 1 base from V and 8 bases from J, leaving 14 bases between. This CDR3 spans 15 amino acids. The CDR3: CASSLVINPGGELFF. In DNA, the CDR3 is TGTGCCAGCAGCTTAGTCATCAATCCAGGAGGGGAGCTGTTTTTT.

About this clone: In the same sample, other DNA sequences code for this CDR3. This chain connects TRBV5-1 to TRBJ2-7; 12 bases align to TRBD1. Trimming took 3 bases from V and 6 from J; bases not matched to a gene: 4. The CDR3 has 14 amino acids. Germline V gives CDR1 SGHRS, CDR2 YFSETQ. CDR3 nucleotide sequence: TGCGCCAGCAGCTCCGGGACAGGGGGCATCGAGCAGTACTTC. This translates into CASSSGTGGIEQYF.

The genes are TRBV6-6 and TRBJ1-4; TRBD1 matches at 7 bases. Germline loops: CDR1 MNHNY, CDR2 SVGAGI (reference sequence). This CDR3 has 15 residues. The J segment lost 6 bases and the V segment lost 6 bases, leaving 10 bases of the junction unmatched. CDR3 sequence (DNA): TGTGCCAGCAGACCCCGCCAGGGGGTCTATGAAAAACTGTTTTTT. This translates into CASRPRQGVYEKLFF.

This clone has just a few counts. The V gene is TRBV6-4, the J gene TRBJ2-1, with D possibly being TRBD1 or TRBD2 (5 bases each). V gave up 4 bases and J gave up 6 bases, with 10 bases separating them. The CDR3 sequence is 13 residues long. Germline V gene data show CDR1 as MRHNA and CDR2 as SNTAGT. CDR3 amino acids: CASSGQRGNEQFF. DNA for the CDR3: TGTGCCAGCAGTGGGCAGAGGGGCAATGAGCAGTTCTTC.

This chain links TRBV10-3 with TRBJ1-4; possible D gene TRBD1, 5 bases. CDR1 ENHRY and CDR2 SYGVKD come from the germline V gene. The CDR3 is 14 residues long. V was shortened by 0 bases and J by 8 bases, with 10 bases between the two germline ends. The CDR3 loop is CAISESVGPEKLFF. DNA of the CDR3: TGTGCCATCAGTGAGTCGGTGGGGCCCGAAAAACTGTTTTTT.

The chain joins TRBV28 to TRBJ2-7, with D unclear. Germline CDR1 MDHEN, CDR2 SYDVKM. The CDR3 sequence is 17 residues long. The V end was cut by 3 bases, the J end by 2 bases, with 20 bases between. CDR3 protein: CASSLVGVGSGTYEQYF. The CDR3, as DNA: TGTGCCAGCAGTTTGGTTGGGGTAGGCAGTGGGACCTACGAGCAGTACTTC.

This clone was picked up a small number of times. CDR3 nucleotide sequence: TGTGCCAGCAGGAGAACCCGGAGACTGGGGAAGAACACTGAAGCTTTCTTT. Its translation: CASRRTRRLGKNTEAFF. The chain carries TRBV28 and TRBJ1-1, with D hard to call. V lost 6 bases and J 1 base, leaving 21 bases between the germline ends. The CDR3 is 17 residues long. Germline-derived CDR1 and CDR2 are MDHEN and SYDVKM.

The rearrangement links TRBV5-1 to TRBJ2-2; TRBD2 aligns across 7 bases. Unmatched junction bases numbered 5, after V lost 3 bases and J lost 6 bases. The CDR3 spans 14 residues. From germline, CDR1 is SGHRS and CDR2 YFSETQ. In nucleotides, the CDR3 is TGCGCCAGCAGCTCTGGACTAGAAGCCGGGGAGCTGTTTTTT. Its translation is CASSSGLEAGELFF. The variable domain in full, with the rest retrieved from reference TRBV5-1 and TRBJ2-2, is KAGVTQTPRYLIKTRGQQVTLSCSPISGHRSVSWYQQTPGQGLQFLFEYFSETQRNKGNFPGRFSGRQFSNSRSEMNVSTLELGDSALYLCASSSGLEAGELFFGEGSRLTVL.

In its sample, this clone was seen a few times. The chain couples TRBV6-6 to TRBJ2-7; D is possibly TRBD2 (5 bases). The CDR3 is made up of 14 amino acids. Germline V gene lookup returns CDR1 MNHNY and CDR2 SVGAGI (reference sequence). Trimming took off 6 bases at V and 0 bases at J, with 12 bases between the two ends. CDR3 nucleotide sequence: TGTGCCAGCAGGGGAGCGGAGAGCTCCTACGAGCAGTACTTC. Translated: CASRGAESSYEQYF.

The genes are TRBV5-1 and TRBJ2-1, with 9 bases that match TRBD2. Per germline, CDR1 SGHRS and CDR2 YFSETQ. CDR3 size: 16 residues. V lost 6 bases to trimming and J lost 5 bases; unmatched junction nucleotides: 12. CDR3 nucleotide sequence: TGCGCCAGCACTACCCGGACTAGCGTGGGAGACAATGAGCAGTTCTTC. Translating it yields CASTTRTSVGDNEQFF. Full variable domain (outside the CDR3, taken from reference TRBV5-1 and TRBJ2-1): KAGVTQTPRYLIKTRGQQVTLSCSPISGHRSVSWYQQTPGQGLQFLFEYFSETQRNKGNFPGRFSGRQFSNSRSEMNVSTLELGDSALYLCASTTRTSVGDNEQFFGPGTRLTVL.

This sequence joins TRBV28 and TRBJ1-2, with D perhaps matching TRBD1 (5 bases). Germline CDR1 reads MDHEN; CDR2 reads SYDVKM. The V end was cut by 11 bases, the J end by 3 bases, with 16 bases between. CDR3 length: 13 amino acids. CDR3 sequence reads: CALGTPYDYGYTF. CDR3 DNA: TGTGCCTTAGGGACGCCCTATGACTATGGCTACACCTTC.

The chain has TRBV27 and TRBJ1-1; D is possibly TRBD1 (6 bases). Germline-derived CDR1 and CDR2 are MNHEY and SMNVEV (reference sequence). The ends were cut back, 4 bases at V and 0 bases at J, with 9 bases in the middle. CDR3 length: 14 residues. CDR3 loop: CASSYRGLNTEAFF. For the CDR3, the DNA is TGTGCCAGCAGTTATCGGGGGCTGAACACTGAAGCTTTCTTT.

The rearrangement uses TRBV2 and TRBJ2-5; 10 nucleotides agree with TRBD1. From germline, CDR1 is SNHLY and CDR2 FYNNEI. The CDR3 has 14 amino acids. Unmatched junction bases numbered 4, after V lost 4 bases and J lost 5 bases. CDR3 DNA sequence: TGTGCCAGCAGTGCCGGGACAGGGGTTGAGACCCAGTACTTC. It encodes CASSAGTGVETQYF. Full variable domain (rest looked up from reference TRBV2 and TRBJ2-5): EPEVTQTPSHQVTQMGQEVILRCVPISNHLYFYWYRQILGQKVEFLVSFYNNEISEKSEIFDDQFSVERPDGSNFTLKIRSTKLEDSAMYFCASSAGTGVETQYFGPGTRLLVL.

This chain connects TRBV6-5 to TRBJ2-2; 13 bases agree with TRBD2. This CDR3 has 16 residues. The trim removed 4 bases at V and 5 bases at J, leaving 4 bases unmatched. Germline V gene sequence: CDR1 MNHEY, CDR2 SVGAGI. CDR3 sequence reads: CASSWTSGSGTGELFF. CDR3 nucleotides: TGTGCCAGCAGTTGGACTAGCGGGAGTGGTACCGGGGAGCTGTTTTTT.